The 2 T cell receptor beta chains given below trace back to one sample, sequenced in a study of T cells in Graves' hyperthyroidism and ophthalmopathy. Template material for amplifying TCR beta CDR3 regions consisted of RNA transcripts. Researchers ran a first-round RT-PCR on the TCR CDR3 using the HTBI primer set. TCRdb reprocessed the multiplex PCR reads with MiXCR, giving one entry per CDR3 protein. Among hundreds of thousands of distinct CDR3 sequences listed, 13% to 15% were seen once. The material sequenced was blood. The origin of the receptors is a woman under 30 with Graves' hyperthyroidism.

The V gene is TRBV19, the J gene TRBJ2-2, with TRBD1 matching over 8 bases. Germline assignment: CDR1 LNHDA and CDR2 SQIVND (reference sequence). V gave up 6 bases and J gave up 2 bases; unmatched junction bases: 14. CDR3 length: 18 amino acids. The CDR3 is CASRKPPDRGYNTGELFF. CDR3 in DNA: TGTGCCAGTAGAAAACCCCCCGACAGGGGCTATAACACCGGGGAGCTGTTTTTT.

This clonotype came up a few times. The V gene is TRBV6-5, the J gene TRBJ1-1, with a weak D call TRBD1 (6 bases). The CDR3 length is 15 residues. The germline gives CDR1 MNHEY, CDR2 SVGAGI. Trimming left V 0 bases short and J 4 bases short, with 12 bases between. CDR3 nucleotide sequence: TGTGCCAGCAGTTACTCTGGGGGGCGGGGCACTGAAGCTTTCTTT. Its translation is CASSYSGGRGTEAFF.